Included here is one T cell receptor beta chain sequence, with context. This entry belongs to a study of blood T cell repertoires in COVID-19. About the study: Both acute and convalescent COVID-19 samples were obtained from the United States, Italy and Spain. T cells, B-cell-depleted T cells, or PBMCs provided the cDNA or gDNA that served as material.

Original processing methods: Reference gene primers were amplified, and this amplification served to estimate nucleated cell counts. Clones were sequenced by immunoSEQ multiplex PCR, and TCRdb holds only the in-frame ones, with some missing. Clonal size and the V and J genes are those of that table, whereas D and trimming came from the DNA. This table has about 190,000 clones, 85% to 90% appearing once. V was clipped by 1 base and J by 5 bases, with 19 bases between them. Germline lookup yields CDR1 SGHTA and CDR2 FQGNSA. The CDR3 has 17 residues. Material: peripheral blood. The receptor comes from a man aged 40-50 years with active or convalescent COVID-19. The V gene is TRBV7-2, the J gene TRBJ2-3, with a weak D call TRBD2 (5 bases). CDR3 amino acids: CASSLGPAAGVRDTQYF. The CDR3 DNA is TGTGCCAGCAGCTTAGGGCCAGCCGCCGGGGTAAGAGATACGCAGTATTTT.